The rows below give T cell receptor beta chains drawn from one sample of a study of T-cell reconstitution after alpha-beta-depleted transplantation in children. TCRdb itself ran the PCR reads through MiXCR, one entry per CDR3 protein. In the table there are fewer than 350,000 distinct CDR3 sequences, 10% of which are singletons. This material consisted of PBMCs, taken before TCRalphabeta/CD19-depleted stem cell transplant. The receptors were sampled from a boy under two years old with acute myeloid leukemia, due to receive a stem cell transplant. The CDR3 runs from the conserved cysteine through the conserved F or W. A D gene is named only where the DNA matches it firmly. Only some rows state a clone size, as once, few, many or a class for expanded clones.

>TRBV25-1|.|many|TRBJ1-2|13
CASSEGRGYGYTF
TGTGCCAGCAGTGAAGGGCGCGGCTATGGCTACACCTTC
>TRBV5-1|.|many|TRBJ2-3|14
CASSRSGSTDTQYF
TGCGCCAGCAGCCGGTCGGGGAGCACAGATACGCAGTATTTT
>TRBV7-2|.|.|TRBJ1-2|13
CASSLAVGHGYTF
TGTGCCAGCAGCTTAGCCGTCGGCCATGGCTACACCTTC
>TRBV20-1|.|many|TRBJ1-2|11
CSAGSSYGYTF
TGCAGTGCCGGCTCTTCCTATGGCTACACCTTC
>TRBV20-1|.|few|TRBJ2-7|14
CSANGDLSAYEQYF
TGCAGTGCTAATGGGGACCTTTCCGCCTACGAGCAGTACTTC
>TRBV29-1|TRBD2|many|TRBJ2-1|18
CSVEDPKSSGSWDNEQFF
TGCAGCGTTGAAGATCCCAAATCTAGCGGGAGTTGGGACAATGAGCAGTTCTTC
>TRBV29-1|.|many|TRBJ2-5|11
CSVEVWETQYF
TGCAGCGTTGAAGTATGGGAGACCCAGTACTTC
>TRBV30|TRBD1|many|TRBJ2-7|15
CAWSPGQGIPYEQYF
TGTGCCTGGAGCCCGGGACAGGGGATCCCTTACGAGCAGTACTTC
>TRBV4-3|.|many|TRBJ1-1|14
CASSQEGAHTEAFF
TGCGCCAGCAGCCAAGAGGGGGCCCACACTGAAGCTTTCTTT
>TRBV27|.|many|TRBJ1-4|16
CASSSPLQGRREKLFF
TGTGCCAGCAGTTCGCCCTTACAGGGAAGACGGGAAAAACTGTTTTTT
>TRBV29-1|.|many|TRBJ2-2|15
CSVGSGGGGTGELFF
TGCAGCGTTGGTTCTGGGGGCGGCGGCACCGGGGAGCTGTTTTTT
>TRBV20-1|.|many|TRBJ2-5|12
CSAQEGGETQYF
TGCAGTGCCCAGGAGGGAGGAGAGACCCAGTACTTC
>TRBV27|.|many|TRBJ1-5|15
CASSPNFGGSQPQHF
TGTGCCAGCAGCCCAAATTTTGGGGGTAGTCAGCCCCAGCATTTT
>TRBV7-3|TRBD2|many|TRBJ2-3|13
CASSGGLIDTQYF
TGTGCCAGTAGCGGGGGCCTGATAGATACGCAGTATTTT
>TRBV15|TRBD2|many|TRBJ2-1|16
CATSRARELGYNEQFF
TGTGCCACCAGCAGAGCGCGGGAGCTGGGCTACAATGAGCAGTTCTTC
>TRBV28|.|many|TRBJ2-3|14
CASSLSVARDTQYF
TGTGCCAGCAGTTTATCGGTAGCGAGGGATACGCAGTATTTT
>TRBV19|.|many|TRBJ1-1|14
CASRTGLGITEAFF
TGTGCCAGTAGAACAGGGCTTGGCATCACTGAAGCTTTCTTT
>TRBV7-3|.|.|TRBJ1-6|13
CASSFSGDSPLHF
TGTGCCAGCAGCTTCTCCGGAGATTCACCCCTCCACTTT
>TRBV6-5|TRBD2|.|TRBJ2-3|18
CASSYRLAGGRGTDTQYF
TGTGCCAGCAGTTACAGACTAGCGGGGGGTAGGGGCACAGATACGCAGTATTTT
>TRBV28|TRBD2|few|TRBJ2-3|19
CASTPTSGGRRVYTDTQYF
TGTGCCAGCACCCCGACTAGCGGGGGTCGGAGGGTATACACAGATACGCAGTATTTT
>TRBV5-1|.|many|TRBJ2-2|16
CASSFPGVSNTGELFF
TGCGCCAGCAGCTTCCCCGGGGTTTCGAACACCGGGGAGCTGTTTTTT
>TRBV10-3|.|many|TRBJ1-5|12
CAISEGNQPQHF
TGTGCCATCAGTGAGGGAAATCAGCCCCAGCATTTT